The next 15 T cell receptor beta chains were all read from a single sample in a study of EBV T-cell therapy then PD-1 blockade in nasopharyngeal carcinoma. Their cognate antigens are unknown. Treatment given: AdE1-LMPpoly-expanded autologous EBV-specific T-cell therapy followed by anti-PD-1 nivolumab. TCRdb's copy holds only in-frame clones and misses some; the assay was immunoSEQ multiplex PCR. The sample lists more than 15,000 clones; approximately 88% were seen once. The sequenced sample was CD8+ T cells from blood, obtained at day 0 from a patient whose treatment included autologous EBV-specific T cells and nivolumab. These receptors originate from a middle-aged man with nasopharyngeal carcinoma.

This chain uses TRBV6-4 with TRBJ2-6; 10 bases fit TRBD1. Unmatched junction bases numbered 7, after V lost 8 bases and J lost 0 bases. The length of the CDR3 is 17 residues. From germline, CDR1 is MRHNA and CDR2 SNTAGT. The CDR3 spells CASSLTGGGSGANVLTF. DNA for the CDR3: TGTGCCAGCTCATTGACAGGGGGCGGCTCTGGGGCCAACGTCCTGACTTTC.

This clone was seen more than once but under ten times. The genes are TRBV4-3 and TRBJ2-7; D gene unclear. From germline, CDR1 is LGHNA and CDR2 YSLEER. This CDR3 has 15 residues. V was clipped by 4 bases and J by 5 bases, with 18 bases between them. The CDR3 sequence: CASSPAWGVVHEQYF. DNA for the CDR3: TGCGCCAGCAGCCCGGCCTGGGGTGTTGTCCACGAGCAGTACTTC.

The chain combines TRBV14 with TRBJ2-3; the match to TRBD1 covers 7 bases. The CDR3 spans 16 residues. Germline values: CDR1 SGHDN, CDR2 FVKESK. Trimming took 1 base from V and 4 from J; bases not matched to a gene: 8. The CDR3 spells CASSQAPGGIADTQYF. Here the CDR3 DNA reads TGTGCCAGCAGCCAAGCCCCAGGGGGTATAGCAGATACGCAGTATTTT. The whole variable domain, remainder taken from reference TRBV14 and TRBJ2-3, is EAGVTQFPSHSVIEKGQTVTLRCDPISGHDNLYWYRRVMGKEIKFLLHFVKESKQDESGMPNNRFLAERTGGTYSTLKVQPAELEDSGVYFCASSQAPGGIADTQYFGPGTRLTVL.

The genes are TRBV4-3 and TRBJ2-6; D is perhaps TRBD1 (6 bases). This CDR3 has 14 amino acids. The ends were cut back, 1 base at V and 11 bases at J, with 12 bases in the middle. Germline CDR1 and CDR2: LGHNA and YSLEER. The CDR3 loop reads CASSQAQGTHVLTF. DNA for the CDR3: TGCGCCAGCAGCCAAGCACAGGGCACCCACGTCCTGACTTTC.

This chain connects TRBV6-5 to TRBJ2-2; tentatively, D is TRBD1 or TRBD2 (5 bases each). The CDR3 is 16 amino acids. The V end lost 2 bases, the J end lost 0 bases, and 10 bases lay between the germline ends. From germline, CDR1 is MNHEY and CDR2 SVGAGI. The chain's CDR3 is CASSYGTDPNTGELFF. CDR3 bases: TGTGCCAGCAGTTACGGGACGGACCCGAACACCGGGGAGCTGTTTTTT.

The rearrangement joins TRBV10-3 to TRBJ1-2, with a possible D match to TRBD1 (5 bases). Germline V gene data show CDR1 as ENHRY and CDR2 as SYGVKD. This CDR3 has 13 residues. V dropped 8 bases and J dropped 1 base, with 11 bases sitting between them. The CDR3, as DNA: TGTGCCATCCAAACCAGGGATAACTATGGCTACACCTTC. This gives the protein CAIQTRDNYGYTF.

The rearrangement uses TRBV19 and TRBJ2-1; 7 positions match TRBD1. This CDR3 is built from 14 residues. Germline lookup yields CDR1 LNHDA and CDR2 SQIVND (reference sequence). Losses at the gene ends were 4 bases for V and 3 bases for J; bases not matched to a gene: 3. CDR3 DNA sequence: TGTGCCAGTAGTAAATGGGACAGCTACAATGAGCAGTTCTTC. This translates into CASSKWDSYNEQFF.

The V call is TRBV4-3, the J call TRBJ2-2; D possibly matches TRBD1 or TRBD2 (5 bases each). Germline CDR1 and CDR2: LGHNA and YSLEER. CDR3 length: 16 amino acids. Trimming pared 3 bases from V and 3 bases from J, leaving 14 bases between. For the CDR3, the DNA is TGCGCCAGCAGCCAGACCGGGACCGGGGACACCGGGGAGCTGTTTTTT. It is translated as CASSQTGTGDTGELFF.

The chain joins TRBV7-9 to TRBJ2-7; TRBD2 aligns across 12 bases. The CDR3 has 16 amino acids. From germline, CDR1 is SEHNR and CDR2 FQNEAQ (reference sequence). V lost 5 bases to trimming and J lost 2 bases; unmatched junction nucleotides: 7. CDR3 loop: CASSPSTSGGTYEQYF. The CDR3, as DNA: TGTGCCAGCAGCCCCTCGACTAGCGGGGGAACCTACGAGCAGTACTTC.

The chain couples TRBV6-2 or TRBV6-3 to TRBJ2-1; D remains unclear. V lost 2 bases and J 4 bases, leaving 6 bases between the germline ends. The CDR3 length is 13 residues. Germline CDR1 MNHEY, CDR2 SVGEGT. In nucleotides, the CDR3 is TGTGCCAGCAGTTACCTAAGGTACAATGAGCAGTTCTTC. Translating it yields CASSYLRYNEQFF.

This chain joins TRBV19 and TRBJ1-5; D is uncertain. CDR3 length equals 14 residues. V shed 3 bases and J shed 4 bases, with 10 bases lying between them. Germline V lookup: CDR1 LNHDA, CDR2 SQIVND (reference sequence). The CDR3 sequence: CASSILPNNQPQHF. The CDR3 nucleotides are TGTGCCAGTAGTATCCTACCCAATAATCAGCCCCAGCATTTT.

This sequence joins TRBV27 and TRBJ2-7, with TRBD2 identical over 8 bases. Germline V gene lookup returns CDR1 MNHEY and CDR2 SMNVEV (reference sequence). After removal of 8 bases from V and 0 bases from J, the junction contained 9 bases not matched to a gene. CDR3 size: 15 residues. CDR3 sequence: CASSWGRGVSYEQYF. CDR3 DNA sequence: TGTGCCAGCTCTTGGGGGCGGGGGGTCTCCTACGAGCAGTACTTC.

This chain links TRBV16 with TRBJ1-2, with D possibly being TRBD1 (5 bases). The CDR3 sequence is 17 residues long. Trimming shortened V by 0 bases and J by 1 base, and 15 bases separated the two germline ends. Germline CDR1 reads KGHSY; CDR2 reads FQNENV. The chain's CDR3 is CASSQSHRGFNNYGYTF. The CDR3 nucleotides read TGTGCCAGCAGCCAATCTCATAGGGGCTTTAATAACTATGGCTACACCTTC.

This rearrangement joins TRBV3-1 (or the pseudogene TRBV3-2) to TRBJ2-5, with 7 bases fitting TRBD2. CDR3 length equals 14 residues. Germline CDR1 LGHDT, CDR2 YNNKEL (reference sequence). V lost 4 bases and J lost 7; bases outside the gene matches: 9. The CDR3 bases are TGTGCCAGCAGCCTCGGACCTACGGGGGGGACCCAGTACTTC. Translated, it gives CASSLGPTGGTQYF.

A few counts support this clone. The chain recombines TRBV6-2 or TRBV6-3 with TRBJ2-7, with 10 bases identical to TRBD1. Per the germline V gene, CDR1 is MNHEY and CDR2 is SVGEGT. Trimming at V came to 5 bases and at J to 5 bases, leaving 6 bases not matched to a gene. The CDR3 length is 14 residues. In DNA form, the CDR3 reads TGTGCCAGCAGTGGGACAGGGGAGGTCGACGAGCAGTACTTC. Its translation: CASSGTGEVDEQYF.